Presented here are 31 T cell receptor beta chains from one specimen sequenced in a study of human T cells and chemical hapten exposure. MiXCR, run by TCRdb on the 5' RACE reads, gives a single entry per CDR3 protein. The repertoire includes about 81,000 distinct CDR3 sequences, about 7.7% of them detected once, and about 2.1% sits in the top ten. Researchers extracted total RNA from unfractionated whole blood. The origin of the receptors is a male donor in good health.

This rearrangement joins TRBV27 to TRBJ1-4; D remains unclear. Germline values: CDR1 MNHEY, CDR2 SMNVEV (reference sequence). The CDR3 is 17 residues long. Trimming removed 5 bases at V and 4 bases at J, with 20 bases between. CDR3 nucleotide sequence: TGTGCCAGCAGTCCCTCACCCCGACCCACTATTAATGAAAAACTGTTTTTT. As protein: CASSPSPRPTINEKLFF.

This clonotype was detected a few times. The V gene is TRBV6-1, the J gene TRBJ1-5, with D tentatively TRBD1 (6 bases). The V and J ends lost 7 bases and 6 bases respectively, with 13 bases between them. CDR1 MNHNS and CDR2 SASEGT come from the germline V gene. The CDR3 has 13 amino acids. The CDR3 nucleotides read TGTGCCAGCACCCACAGGGATGCTCAGCCCCAGCATTTT. Its protein product is CASTHRDAQPQHF.

This clonotype was observed at least ten times. The gene calls are TRBV24-1 and TRBJ2-2; D gene ambiguous. CDR1 KGHDR and CDR2 SFDVKD come from the germline V gene. This CDR3 contains 12 residues. Trimming removed 1 base from V and 4 bases from J, with 0 bases in between. CDR3 in amino acids: CATSDFTGELFF. The CDR3 coding sequence is TGTGCCACCAGTGATTTCACCGGGGAGCTGTTTTTT.

This clonotype was counted many times. This sequence joins TRBV7-9 and TRBJ2-3, with 10 bases matching TRBD2. In germline, CDR1 is SEHNR, CDR2 FQNEAQ (reference sequence). After removal of 5 bases from V and 3 bases from J, the junction contained 8 bases not matched to a gene. There are 16 residues in the CDR3. CDR3 sequence (DNA): TGTGCCAGCAGCACCCTAGCGGGAGCGGGGACAGATACGCAGTATTTT. It encodes CASSTLAGAGTDTQYF.

This sequence joins TRBV7-2 and TRBJ1-5; D perhaps matches TRBD1 (6 bases). CDR3 length: 14 amino acids. From germline, CDR1 is SGHTA and CDR2 FQGNSA. The V end was cut by 5 bases, the J end by 2 bases, with 10 bases between. CDR3 in amino acids: CASSTDSGNQPQHF. CDR3 bases: TGTGCCAGCAGCACGGACAGCGGCAATCAGCCCCAGCATTTT.

This clonotype was seen a few times. The CDR3 bases are TGCAGTGCCCGGACGGGGGAGGGCTACGAGCAGTACTTC. Protein product: CSARTGEGYEQYF. The chain recombines TRBV20-1 with TRBJ2-7, with 7 bases lining up with TRBD2. The germline gives CDR1 DFQATT, CDR2 SNEGSKA (reference sequence). This CDR3 spans 13 amino acids. J gave up 3 bases and V 6 bases, and 8 bases lay outside the gene matches.

This clonotype was seen ten or more times. This rearrangement joins TRBV5-1 to TRBJ1-1; D gene ambiguous. Trimming pared 3 bases from V and 4 bases from J, leaving 19 bases between. The CDR3 is 16 amino acids. Germline V CDR1 and CDR2: SGHRS, YFSETQ. The CDR3 sequence: CASSSFGGEVATEAFF. The CDR3 bases are TGCGCCAGCAGCTCATTCGGTGGCGAAGTGGCCACTGAAGCTTTCTTT.

This clonotype was observed at least ten times. The J gene is TRBJ2-1, the V gene TRBV12-3 or TRBV12-4; TRBD2 agrees at 8 bases. The CDR3 has 15 residues. The ends lost 6 bases at V and 5 bases at J; junction bases unmatched: 9. The CDR3 protein is CASSPLAGWHNEQFF. CDR3 DNA: TGTGCCAGCAGCCCCTTAGCGGGATGGCACAATGAGCAGTTCTTC.

V gene TRBV3-1 combines with J gene TRBJ1-2; D may be TRBD1 (6 bases). With 4 bases removed from V and 4 bases from J, the gap between germline ends came to 16 bases. This CDR3 region has 15 residues. Germline V gene data show CDR1 as LGHDT and CDR2 as YNNKEL (reference sequence). Here the CDR3 reads CASSPEQGLGYGYTF. The CDR3 DNA follows: TGTGCCAGCAGCCCGGAACAGGGATTGGGCTATGGCTACACCTTC.

In its sample, this clonotype was seen many times. The genes are TRBV24-1 and TRBJ2-7; D might be TRBD1 (6 bases). This CDR3 is 16 amino acids long. V lost 6 bases and J 0 bases, leaving 17 bases between the germline ends. The germline V gene has CDR1 KGHDR and CDR2 SFDVKD. CDR3 sequence (DNA): TGTGCCACCAGTAGGGGCAGGGGCGATAGCTCCTACGAGCAGTACTTC. This translates into CATSRGRGDSSYEQYF.

This sequence joins TRBV18 and TRBJ2-1, with a tentative D call TRBD1 (5 bases). The germline CDR1 and CDR2 sequences are KGHSH and LQKENI. This CDR3 region has 17 residues. V shed 5 bases and J shed 5 bases, with 22 bases lying between them. The CDR3 DNA sequence: TGTGCCAGCTCAAGTGCCCTAGACCTAAAGGGGCACAATGAGCAGTTCTTC. This gives the protein CASSSALDLKGHNEQFF.

In this sample, this clonotype turned up a few times. In DNA, the CDR3 is TGTGCCAGCAGCTTCATAAGGAGAACAGCGGGGTTGCGCACTGAAGCTTTCTTT. Amino acid sequence: CASSFIRRTAGLRTEAFF. The genes are TRBV7-9 and TRBJ1-1, with no clear D. There are 18 residues in the CDR3. The V gene's germline CDR1 is SEHNR and CDR2 FQNEAQ (reference sequence). Trimming stripped 3 bases from V and 4 bases from J, with 24 bases between. The full variable domain, completed using reference TRBV7-9 and TRBJ1-1, is DTGVSQNPRHKITKRGQNVTFRCDPISEHNRLYWYRQTLGQGPEFLTYFQNEAQLEKSRLLSDRFSAERPKGSFSTLEIQRTEQGDSAMYLCASSFIRRTAGLRTEAFFGQGTRLTVV.

This clonotype was recorded a few times. The rearrangement uses TRBV27 and TRBJ2-1, with 7 bases aligning to TRBD2. This CDR3 region has 13 residues. The V gene end was trimmed by 8 bases and the J gene end by 3 bases; junction bases not matched to a gene: 4. The germline CDR1 and CDR2 sequences are MNHEY and SMNVEV (reference sequence). The CDR3 loop is CASAAGVYNEQFF. CDR3 bases: TGTGCCAGCGCCGCGGGAGTCTACAATGAGCAGTTCTTC.

This clonotype was recorded only once. The chain links TRBV6-6 to TRBJ1-5; 8 nucleotides line up with TRBD1. The CDR3 loop spans 16 amino acids. V was clipped by 0 bases and J by 4 bases; unmatched bases: 5. Germline V gene sequence: CDR1 MNHNY, CDR2 SVGAGI (reference sequence). CDR3 DNA sequence: TGTGCCAGCAGTTACTCGATAGGACAGGGAAATCAGCCCCAGCATTTT. Translating it yields CASSYSIGQGNQPQHF.

This clonotype was seen many times. The chain employs TRBV4-2 and TRBJ1-1; no definite D call. Looked up from germline, CDR1 is LGHNA and CDR2 is YNFKEQ. The CDR3 has 14 amino acids. Trimming took 0 bases from V and 7 from J, leaving 12 bases between them. The CDR3 spells CASSQESVLGEAFF. The CDR3 DNA is TGTGCCAGCAGCCAAGAAAGTGTTCTGGGTGAAGCTTTCTTT.

The chain has TRBV6-6 and TRBJ2-4; possible D gene TRBD2, 6 bases. V dropped 5 bases and J dropped 6 bases, with 11 bases sitting between them. From germline, CDR1 is MNHNY and CDR2 SVGAGI (reference sequence). This CDR3 has 13 residues. In DNA form, the CDR3 reads TGTGCCAGCAGTCCCCATAGCGGAAACATTCAGTACTTC. Amino acids: CASSPHSGNIQYF.

This clonotype has a count of ten or more. The V call is TRBV29-1, the J call TRBJ2-3; D is undetermined. V lost 3 bases and J lost 0, with 7 bases in between. This CDR3 is built from 13 residues. Germline V CDR1 and CDR2: SQVTM, ANQGSEA. The CDR3 nucleotides read TGCAGCGTTGATCCGGACAGCACAGATACGCAGTATTTT. Translated: CSVDPDSTDTQYF.

This clonotype was observed a few times. The genes are TRBV5-1 and TRBJ1-4; 7 bases are shared with TRBD1. There are 14 residues in the CDR3. The V gene's germline CDR1 is SGHRS and CDR2 YFSETQ. The V segment lost 4 bases and the J segment 5 bases; nucleotides outside the gene matches: 5. This chain's CDR3 is CASSPGQENEKLFF. CDR3 DNA sequence: TGCGCCAGCAGCCCCGGACAGGAGAATGAAAAACTGTTTTTT.

This clonotype has a count of ten or more. The rearrangement uses TRBV20-1 and TRBJ2-3; unclear D gene. Germline V gene data show CDR1 as DFQATT and CDR2 as SNEGSKA (reference sequence). Trimming removed 3 bases at V and 2 bases at J, with 12 bases between. This CDR3 is 14 amino acids long. CDR3 bases: TGCAGTGCTAGGGCTCCGGTGTTCACAGATACGCAGTATTTT. It specifies CSARAPVFTDTQYF.

This clonotype was seen ten or more times. The chain links TRBV12-3 or TRBV12-4 to TRBJ2-3; unclear D gene. The CDR3 totals 12 residues. Trimming took 10 bases from V and 6 from J, leaving 14 bases between them. Written as DNA, the CDR3 is TGTGCCACCTCGGCCTCTCCGGATACGCAGTATTTT. The encoded protein is CATSASPDTQYF.

This clonotype turned up a few times. The rearrangement links TRBV20-1 to TRBJ1-5, with D maybe TRBD1 (5 bases). V was trimmed by 0 bases and J by 1 base, leaving 13 bases between them. Germline V CDR1 and CDR2: DFQATT, SNEGSKA (reference sequence). The CDR3 has 16 amino acids. The CDR3 is CSARDRRGLSNQPQHF. CDR3 in DNA: TGCAGTGCTAGAGATCGGCGGGGGTTGAGCAATCAGCCCCAGCATTTT.

This clonotype has a count of ten or more. The CDR3 reads CASSQGRGGNYGYTF. The CDR3 nucleotides are TGCGCCAGCAGCCAGGGCAGGGGGGGCAACTATGGCTACACCTTC. The V and J genes are TRBV4-1 and TRBJ1-2; TRBD1 matches 7 bases. The CDR3 length is 15 residues. Looked up from germline, CDR1 is MGHRA and CDR2 is YSYEKL. V was clipped by 3 bases and J by 2 bases; unmatched bases: 6.

The chain employs TRBV7-2 and TRBJ1-6; 7 bases are a match to TRBD1. V lost 4 bases and J lost 7; bases outside the gene matches: 4. The CDR3 loop spans 14 amino acids. CDR1 and CDR2 (germline): SGHTA, FQGNSA. The CDR3 sequence is CASSSLTGNSPLHF. CDR3 bases: TGTGCCAGCAGCTCCCTGACAGGGAATTCACCCCTCCACTTT.

The V and J genes are TRBV7-3 and TRBJ1-2; D is possibly TRBD1 (5 bases). Germline values: CDR1 SGHTA, CDR2 FQGTGA. Trimming removed 0 bases from V and 6 bases from J, with 8 bases in between. The CDR3 covers 13 residues. CDR3 sequence: CASSLTGEDGYTF. Here the CDR3 DNA reads TGTGCCAGCAGCTTAACAGGGGAGGATGGCTACACCTTC. Full variable domain (outside the CDR3, taken from reference TRBV7-3 and TRBJ1-2): GAGVSQTPSNKVTEKGKYVELRCDPISGHTALYWYRQSLGQGPEFLIYFQGTGAADDSGLPNDRFFAVRPEGSVSTLKIQRTERGDSAVYLCASSLTGEDGYTFGSGTRLTVV.

Turning to this clonotype: This may be a read error, as it is one base from a much larger clone. The chain has TRBV9 and TRBJ2-5; the match to TRBD1 covers 8 bases. The germline V gene encodes CDR1 SGDLS and CDR2 YYNGEE. The CDR3 length is 15 residues. CDR3 sequence reads: CANSTWTGPQETQYF. DNA of the CDR3: TGTGCCAACAGCACGTGGACAGGGCCCCAAGAGACCCAGTACTTC.

V gene TRBV20-1 combines with J gene TRBJ1-5; no clear D gene. V was clipped by 3 bases and J by 5 bases, with 14 bases between them. This CDR3 spans 14 amino acids. CDR1 is DFQATT, CDR2 SNEGSKA, per germline (reference sequence). CDR3 coding DNA: TGCAGTGCTAGGATAAGAGGATTTGATCAGCCCCAGCATTTT. It encodes CSARIRGFDQPQHF.

Ten or more counts support this clonotype. The rearrangement uses TRBV5-1 and TRBJ2-3, with D unclear. The germline V and J ends were trimmed by 1 base and 9 bases, with 12 bases remaining between them. This CDR3 has 13 residues. Germline CDR1 reads SGHRS; CDR2 reads YFSETQ. The DNA for the CDR3 is TGCGCCAGCAGCTTGCCCGGATCTGAGACGCAGTATTTT. Protein: CASSLPGSETQYF.

In its sample, this clonotype was seen many times. This chain uses TRBV19 with TRBJ2-3, with D perhaps TRBD1 (5 bases). The V end lost 2 bases, the J end lost 2 bases, and 14 bases lay between the germline ends. The CDR3 has 16 residues. Germline V lookup: CDR1 LNHDA, CDR2 SQIVND (reference sequence). The chain's CDR3 is CASSIRGPSDTDTQYF. The DNA for the CDR3 is TGTGCCAGTAGTATAAGGGGCCCGTCGGACACAGATACGCAGTATTTT.

This clonotype showed up just a few times. The chain recombines TRBV9 with TRBJ2-7; 8 nucleotides agree with TRBD1. The CDR3 has 14 residues. Germline CDR1 and CDR2: SGDLS and YYNGEE. V trimming: 1 base; J trimming: 5 bases; junction bases outside the gene matches: 5. CDR3 DNA sequence: TGTGCCAGCAGCGTAAGTGACAGGGGAAACGAGCAGTACTTC. Amino acids: CASSVSDRGNEQYF.

In nucleotides, the CDR3 is TGTGCCAGCAAATTCTCAGGGGCCAACGTCCTGACTTTC. Translating gives CASKFSGANVLTF. The genes are TRBV2 and TRBJ2-6; D unclear. This CDR3 has 13 residues. V was cut by 7 bases and J by 4 bases, with 8 bases left in between. The germline gives CDR1 SNHLY, CDR2 FYNNEI.

This clonotype was detected only a few times. One end of the junction fails to match germline, which may point to a read error. The rearrangement joins TRBV6-5 to TRBJ2-1; tentatively, D is TRBD1 (6 bases). The CDR3 spans 14 residues. Germline V gene lookup returns CDR1 MNHEY and CDR2 SVGAGI. CDR3 loop: CASSRQVSNNEQFF. Here the CDR3 DNA reads TGTGCCAGCAGTCGACAGGTCTCCAACAATGAGCAGTTCTTC.